This T cell receptor beta chain was retrieved from a study of siplizumab effects on memory and regulatory T cells. Points from the study as a whole: Proof of suppressive function in proliferating Tregs from siplizumab cultures was not established. No assignable naive or memory phenotype existed for roughly 80-97% of proliferating CD4+ or CD8+ clones.

Clones were read by immunoSEQ multiplex PCR, and TCRdb kept only the in-frame ones, dropping some. In the table there are about 98,000 clones, 80% to 95% of which are singletons. Regarding this clone: Its antigen remains unknown.

Germline values: CDR1 ENHRY, CDR2 SYGVKD. This CDR3 is built from 15 residues. Trimming left V 6 bases short and J 2 bases short, with 16 bases between. The V call is TRBV10-3, the J call TRBJ2-5, with D possibly called TRBD1 or TRBD2 (5 bases each). Sequenced sample: CD4+ T cells sorted from blood. This receptor was obtained from a human donor in good health. CDR3 sequence: CAIRAGTSTQETQYF. In nucleotides, the CDR3 is TGTGCCATCAGGGCCGGGACGTCAACACAAGAGACCCAGTACTTC.